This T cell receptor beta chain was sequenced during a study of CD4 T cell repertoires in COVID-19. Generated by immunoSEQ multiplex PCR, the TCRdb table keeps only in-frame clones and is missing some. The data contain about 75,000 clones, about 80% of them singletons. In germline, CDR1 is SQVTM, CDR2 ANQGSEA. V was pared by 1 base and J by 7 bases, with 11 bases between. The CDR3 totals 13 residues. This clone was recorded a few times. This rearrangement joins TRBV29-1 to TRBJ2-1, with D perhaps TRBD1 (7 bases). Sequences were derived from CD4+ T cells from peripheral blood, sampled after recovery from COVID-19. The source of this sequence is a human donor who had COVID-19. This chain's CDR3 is CSVEGAGGNEQFF. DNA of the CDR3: TGCAGCGTTGAAGGGGCAGGGGGGAATGAGCAGTTCTTC.